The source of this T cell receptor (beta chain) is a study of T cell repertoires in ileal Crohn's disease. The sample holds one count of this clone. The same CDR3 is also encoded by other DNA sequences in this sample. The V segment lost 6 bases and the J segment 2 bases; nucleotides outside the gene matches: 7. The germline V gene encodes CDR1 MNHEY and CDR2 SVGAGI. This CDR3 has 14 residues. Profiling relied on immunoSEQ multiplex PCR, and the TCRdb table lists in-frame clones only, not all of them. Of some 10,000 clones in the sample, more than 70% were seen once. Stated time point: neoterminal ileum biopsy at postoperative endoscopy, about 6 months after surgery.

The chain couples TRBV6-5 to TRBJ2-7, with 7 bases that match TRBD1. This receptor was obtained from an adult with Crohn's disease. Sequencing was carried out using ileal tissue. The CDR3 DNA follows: TGTGCCAGCAGCTGGGACAGTCGAACCTACGAGCAGTACTTC. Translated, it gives CASSWDSRTYEQYF.